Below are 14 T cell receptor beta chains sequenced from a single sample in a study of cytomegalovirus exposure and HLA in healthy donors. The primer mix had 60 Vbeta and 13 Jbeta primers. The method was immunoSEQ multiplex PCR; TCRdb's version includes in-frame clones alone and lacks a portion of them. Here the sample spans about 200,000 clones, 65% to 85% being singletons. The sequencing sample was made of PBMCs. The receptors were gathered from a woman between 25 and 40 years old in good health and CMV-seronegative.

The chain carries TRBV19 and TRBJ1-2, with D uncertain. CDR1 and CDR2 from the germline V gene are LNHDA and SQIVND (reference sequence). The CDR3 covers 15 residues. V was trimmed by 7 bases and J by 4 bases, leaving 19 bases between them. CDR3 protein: CASKNREYSGYGYTF. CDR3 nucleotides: TGTGCCAGTAAGAATCGCGAGTATTCCGGCTATGGCTACACCTTC.

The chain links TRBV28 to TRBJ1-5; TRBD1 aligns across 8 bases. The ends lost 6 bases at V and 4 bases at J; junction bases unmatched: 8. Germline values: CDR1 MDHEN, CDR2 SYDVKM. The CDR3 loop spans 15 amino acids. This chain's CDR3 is CASRAGQGENQPQHF. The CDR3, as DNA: TGTGCCAGCAGGGCCGGACAGGGCGAAAATCAGCCCCAGCATTTT.

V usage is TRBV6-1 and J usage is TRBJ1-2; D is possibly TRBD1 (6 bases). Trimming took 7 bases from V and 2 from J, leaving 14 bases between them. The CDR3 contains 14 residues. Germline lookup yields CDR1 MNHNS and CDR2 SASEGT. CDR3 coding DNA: TGTGCCAGCATACGGACAGCCTCAAACTATGGCTACACCTTC. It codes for CASIRTASNYGYTF.

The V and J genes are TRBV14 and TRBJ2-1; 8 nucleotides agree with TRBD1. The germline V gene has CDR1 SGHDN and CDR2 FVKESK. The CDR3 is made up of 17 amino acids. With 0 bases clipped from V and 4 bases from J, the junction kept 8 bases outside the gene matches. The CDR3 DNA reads TGTGCCAGCAGCCAAGATCAGTACAGGGGGTATTACAATGAGCAGTTCTTC. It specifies CASSQDQYRGYYNEQFF.

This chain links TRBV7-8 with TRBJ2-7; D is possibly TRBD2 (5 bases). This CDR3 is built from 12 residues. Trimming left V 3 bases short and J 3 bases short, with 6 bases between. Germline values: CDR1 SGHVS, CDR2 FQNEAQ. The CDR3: CASSFEGYEQYF. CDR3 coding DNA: TGTGCCAGCAGCTTCGAGGGCTACGAGCAGTACTTC. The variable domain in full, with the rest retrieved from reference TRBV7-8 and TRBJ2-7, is GAGVSQSPRYKVAKRGQDVALRCDPISGHVSLFWYQQALGQGPEFLTYFQNEAQLDKSGLPSDRFFAERPEGSVSTLKIQRTQQEDSAVYLCASSFEGYEQYFGPGTRLTVT.

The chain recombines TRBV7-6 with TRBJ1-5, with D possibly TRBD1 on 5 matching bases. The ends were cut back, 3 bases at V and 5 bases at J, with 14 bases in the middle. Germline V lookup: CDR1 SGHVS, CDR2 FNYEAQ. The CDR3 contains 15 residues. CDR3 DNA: TGTGCCAGCAGCTTTGGGAGGGACTTCTATCAGCCCCAGCATTTT. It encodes CASSFGRDFYQPQHF.

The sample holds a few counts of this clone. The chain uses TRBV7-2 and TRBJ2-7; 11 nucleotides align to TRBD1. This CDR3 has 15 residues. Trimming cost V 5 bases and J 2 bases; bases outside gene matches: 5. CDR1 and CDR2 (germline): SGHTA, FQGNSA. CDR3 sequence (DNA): TGTGCCAGCAGCCAGGGACAGGGGGGAACCTACGAGCAGTACTTC. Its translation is CASSQGQGGTYEQYF.

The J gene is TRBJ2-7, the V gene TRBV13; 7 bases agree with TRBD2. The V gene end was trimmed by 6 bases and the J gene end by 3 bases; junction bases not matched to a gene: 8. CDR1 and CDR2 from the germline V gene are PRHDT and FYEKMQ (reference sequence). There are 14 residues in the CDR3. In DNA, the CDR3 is TGTGCCAGCAGATACGCGGGGGATAACTACGAGCAGTACTTC. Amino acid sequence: CASRYAGDNYEQYF.

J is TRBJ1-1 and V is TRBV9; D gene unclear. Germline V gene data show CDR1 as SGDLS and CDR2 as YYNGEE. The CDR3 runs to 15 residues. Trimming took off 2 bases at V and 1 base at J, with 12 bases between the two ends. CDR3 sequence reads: CASSVSATSNTEAFF. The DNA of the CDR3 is TGTGCCAGCAGCGTGTCTGCTACCTCGAACACTGAAGCTTTCTTT.

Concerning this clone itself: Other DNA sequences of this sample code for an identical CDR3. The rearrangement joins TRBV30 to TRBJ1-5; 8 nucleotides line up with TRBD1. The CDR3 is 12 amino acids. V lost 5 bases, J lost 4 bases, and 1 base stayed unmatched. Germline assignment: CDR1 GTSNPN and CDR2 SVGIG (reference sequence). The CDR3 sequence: CAWGQGNQPQHF. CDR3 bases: TGTGCCTGGGGACAGGGTAATCAGCCCCAGCATTTT.

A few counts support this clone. As DNA, the CDR3 is TGTGCCAGCAGTCCCGATTCCAGGGTTTCCAATGAGCAGTTCTTC. As protein: CASSPDSRVSNEQFF. J is TRBJ2-1 and V is TRBV27; tentative D call: TRBD1 (5 bases). CDR1 is MNHEY and CDR2 is SMNVEV in the germline V gene (reference sequence). V lost 5 bases to trimming and J lost 6 bases, with 17 bases between them. The CDR3 is 15 residues long.

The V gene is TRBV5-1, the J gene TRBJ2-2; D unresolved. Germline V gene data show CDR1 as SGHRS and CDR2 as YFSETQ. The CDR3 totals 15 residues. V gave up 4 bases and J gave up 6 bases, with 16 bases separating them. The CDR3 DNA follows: TGCGCCAGCAGCGTCACCGGGTCCGCAGCCGGGGAGCTGTTTTTT. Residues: CASSVTGSAAGELFF. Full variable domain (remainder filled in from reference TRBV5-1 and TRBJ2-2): KAGVTQTPRYLIKTRGQQVTLSCSPISGHRSVSWYQQTPGQGLQFLFEYFSETQRNKGNFPGRFSGRQFSNSRSEMNVSTLELGDSALYLCASSVTGSAAGELFFGEGSRLTVL.

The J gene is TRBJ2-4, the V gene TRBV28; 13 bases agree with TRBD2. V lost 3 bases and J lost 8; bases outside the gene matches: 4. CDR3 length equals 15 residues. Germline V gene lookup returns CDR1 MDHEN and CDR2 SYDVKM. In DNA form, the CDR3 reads TGTGCCAGCAGTTTCCCCGGACTAGCGGGAGACATTCAGTACTTC. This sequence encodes CASSFPGLAGDIQYF.

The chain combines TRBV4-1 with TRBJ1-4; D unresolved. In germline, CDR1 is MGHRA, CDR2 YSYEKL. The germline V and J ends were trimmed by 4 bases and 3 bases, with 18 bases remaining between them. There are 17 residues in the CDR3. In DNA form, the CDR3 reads TGCGCCAGCAGCCCATCAATTGTCAAAGAGGCTAATGAAAAACTGTTTTTT. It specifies CASSPSIVKEANEKLFF.